The rows below give T cell receptor beta chains drawn from one sample of a study of PD-1 blockade in mismatch repair-deficient tumors. Some clones are missing from TCRdb's copy, which holds only in-frame ones; the method was immunoSEQ multiplex PCR. The sample has 76,000 or so clones, 80% to 90% seen once; the top ten hold approximately 5.5%. The specimen comprised peripheral blood, sampled 44 weeks after starting pembrolizumab. The source is an adult with mismatch repair-deficient cancer. Both conserved end residues are part of each CDR3. Each record gives: clone size, D gene, V gene, CDR3 length, J gene, CDR3 DNA, CDR3 protein. D genes are given only for firm matches. Rows may omit the clone size; those that give it use once, few, many or a size class.

few,NA,TRBV27,12,TRBJ1-2,TGTGCCAGCAGTTCGATCCCGGGCTCCTACACCTTC,CASSSIPGSYTF
NA,NA,TRBV5-5,12,TRBJ2-7,TGTGCCAGCAGTCCTGAGGGGTACGAGCAGTACTTC,CASSPEGYEQYF
once,NA,TRBV14,15,TRBJ2-4,TGTGCCAGCAGCCAAGGCTCGATAGCCAAAAACATTCAGTACTTC,CASSQGSIAKNIQYF
many,NA,TRBV7-9,16,TRBJ2-2,TGTGCCAGCAGCCAGGGCCGAGGGGTAAACACCGGGGAGCTGTTTTTT,CASSQGRGVNTGELFF
NA,NA,TRBV6-5,14,TRBJ2-4,TGTGCCAGCAGTTACTACTCGAGACTCAACATTCAGTACTTC,CASSYYSRLNIQYF
once,TRBD1,TRBV2,11,TRBJ1-1,TGTGCCAGCAGGGCCAGGGGGGAAGCTTTCTTT,CASRARGEAFF
NA,TRBD2,TRBV5-5,13,TRBJ2-5,TGTGCCAGCAGTCCGACCCTAGCGGGGACCCAGTACTTC,CASSPTLAGTQYF
NA,TRBD2,TRBV19,19,TRBJ2-1,TGTGCCAGTACTCCCGGGTTTTGGGGCGGGAGACTTCAGGACAATGAGCAGTTCTTC,CASTPGFWGGRLQDNEQFF
NA,TRBD1,TRBV27,13,TRBJ2-7,TGTGCCAGCAGACTCCTCGGGACAGACGAGCAGTACTTC,CASRLLGTDEQYF
NA,NA,TRBV7-2,16,TRBJ2-3,TGTGCCAGCAGCTTAGAGTCTCGCGGGACCACAGATACGCAGTATTTT,CASSLESRGTTDTQYF
NA,TRBD1,TRBV19,12,TRBJ2-2,TGTGCCAGTAGTCTGCGGGACAGGGCCCTGTTTTTT,CASSLRDRALFF
NA,NA,TRBV9,15,TRBJ1-5,TGTGCCAGCAGCCGTAATGGGGAACACAATCAGCCCCAGCATTTT,CASSRNGEHNQPQHF
few,NA,TRBV18,14,TRBJ1-2,TGTGCCAGCTCACCAGACTGGGCAAACTATGGCTACACCTTC,CASSPDWANYGYTF
NA,NA,TRBV27,13,TRBJ2-7,TGTGCCAGCAGGGGAGGAAAGGGATACGAGCAGTACTTC,CASRGGKGYEQYF
NA,NA,TRBV19,15,TRBJ2-7,TGTGCCAGTAGTATAGACAACAGGAAAACCTACGAGCAGTACTTC,CASSIDNRKTYEQYF
NA,TRBD2,TRBV2,17,TRBJ2-5,TGTGCCAGCAGTCATGGACTAGCGGGAGGAGATCAAGAGACCCAGTACTTC,CASSHGLAGGDQETQYF
NA,NA,TRBV19,14,TRBJ2-2,TGTGCCAGTAGTCCATGGGCCGGAACCGGGGAGCTGTTTTTT,CASSPWAGTGELFF
NA,NA,TRBV4-1,11,TRBJ2-3,TGCGCCAGCAGCCAATCAGATACGCAGTATTTT,CASSQSDTQYF
once,NA,TRBV7-2,15,TRBJ2-7,TGTGCCAGCAGCCGACTACCCGGAGATTCCTACGAGCAGTACTTC,CASSRLPGDSYEQYF
NA,TRBD1,TRBV2,16,TRBJ1-1,TGTGCCAGCAGTGATATAGGGGGCGAAGCCTCCACTGAAGCTTTCTTT,CASSDIGGEASTEAFF
NA,NA,TRBV30,14,TRBJ1-3,TGTGCCTGGTCCCCGGGCGGCTCTGGAAACACCATATATTTT,CAWSPGGSGNTIYF
NA,NA,TRBV18,15,TRBJ2-2,TGTGCCAGCTCACCTCGCCTGACGAACACCGGGGAGCTGTTTTTT,CASSPRLTNTGELFF
NA,NA,TRBV28,18,TRBJ2-6,TGTGCCAGCAGTTCAATCGGACGGAGGGTCTCTGGGGCCAACGTCCTGACTTTC,CASSSIGRRVSGANVLTF
NA,TRBD1,TRBV30,15,TRBJ2-1,TGTGCCTGGAGTCCCCGGCAGGGGGCAAGAAATGAGCAGTTCTTC,CAWSPRQGARNEQFF
NA,TRBD1,TRBV7-9,17,TRBJ2-7,TGTGCCAGCAGCACCACCTCGTCCTCGGACAGGGCCTACGAGCAGTACTTC,CASSTTSSSDRAYEQYF
NA,TRBD2,TRBV28,15,TRBJ2-7,TGTGCCAGCAGTTTTCAAGGGAGGGAGGTCTACGAGCAGTACTTC,CASSFQGREVYEQYF
NA,NA,TRBV19,13,TRBJ1-1,TGTGCCAGTAGTCCACAATCGGGGACTGAAGCTTTCTTT,CASSPQSGTEAFF
NA,NA,TRBV9,17,TRBJ2-2,TGTGCCAGCAGCGTAGGAGGGGGAGGCGGGAACACCGGGGAGCTGTTTTTT,CASSVGGGGGNTGELFF
NA,TRBD2,TRBV11-3,18,TRBJ2-1,TGTGCCTTGCTTCCCGGGACTAGCGGGAGAAGGTCCTACAATGAGCAGTTCTTC,CALLPGTSGRRSYNEQFF